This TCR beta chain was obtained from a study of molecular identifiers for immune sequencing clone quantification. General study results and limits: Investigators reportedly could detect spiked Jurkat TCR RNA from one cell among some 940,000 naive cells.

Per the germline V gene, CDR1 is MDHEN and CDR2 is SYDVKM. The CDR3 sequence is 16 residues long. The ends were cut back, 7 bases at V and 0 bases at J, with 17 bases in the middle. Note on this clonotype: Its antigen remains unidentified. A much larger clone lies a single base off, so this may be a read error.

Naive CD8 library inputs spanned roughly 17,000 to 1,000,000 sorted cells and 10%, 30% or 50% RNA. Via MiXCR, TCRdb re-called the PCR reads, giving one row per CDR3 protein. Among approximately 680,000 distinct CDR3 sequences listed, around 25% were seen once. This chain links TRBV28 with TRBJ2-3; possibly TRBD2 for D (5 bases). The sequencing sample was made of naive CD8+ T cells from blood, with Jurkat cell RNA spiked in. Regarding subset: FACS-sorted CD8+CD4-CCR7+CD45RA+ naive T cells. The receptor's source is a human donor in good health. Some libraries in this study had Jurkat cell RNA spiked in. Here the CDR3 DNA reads TGTGCCAGCAACCGAGAGGGAACCCCTAGCACAGATACGCAGTATTTT. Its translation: CASNREGTPSTDTQYF.